Shown below are 27 T cell receptor beta chains from a single sample sequenced in a study of blood T cell repertoires in COVID-19. TCRdb's copy holds only in-frame clones and misses some; the assay was immunoSEQ multiplex PCR. The data contain some 140,000 clones, 85% of them seen just once; the ten biggest clones take up about 4.3%. The sequenced sample consisted of peripheral blood. Source of these receptors: a human donor in a cohort sampled during active COVID-19.

V is TRBV19 and J is TRBJ2-5; TRBD1 aligns across 7 bases. After removal of 6 bases from V and 2 bases from J, the junction contained 6 bases not matched to a gene. Germline V gene lookup returns CDR1 LNHDA and CDR2 SQIVND (reference sequence). The CDR3 runs 14 residues. CDR3 nucleotides: TGTGCCAGTAGACAGGGGTGGGGTCAAGAGACCCAGTACTTC. Protein product: CASRQGWGQETQYF.

V is TRBV2 and J is TRBJ1-2; 8 positions match TRBD1. V was pared by 5 bases and J by 7 bases, with 6 bases of the junction left unmatched. The CDR3 length is 13 residues. CDR1 and CDR2 from the germline V gene are SNHLY and FYNNEI. DNA for the CDR3: TGTGCCAGCAGTCCTGACAGGGGTGGTGGCTACACCTTC. The encoded protein is CASSPDRGGGYTF.

The chain employs TRBV9 and TRBJ2-7, with TRBD2 matching over 7 bases. CDR3 length: 14 residues. V lost 0 bases to trimming and J lost 6 bases; unmatched junction nucleotides: 6. Germline V gives CDR1 SGDLS, CDR2 YYNGEE. CDR3 in amino acids: CASSVVGGDSEQYF. DNA of the CDR3: TGTGCCAGCAGCGTAGTGGGGGGGGACTCCGAGCAGTACTTC. Full variable domain (missing parts from reference TRBV9 and TRBJ2-7): DSGVTQTPKHLITATGQRVTLRCSPRSGDLSVYWYQQSLDQGLQFLIQYYNGEERAKGNILERFSAQQFPDLHSELNLSSLELGDSALYFCASSVVGGDSEQYFGPGTRLTVT.

The chain employs TRBV19 and TRBJ1-3, with 9 bases matching TRBD1. The junction had 3 bases not matched to a gene; V was cut back by 6 bases and J by 0 bases. There are 15 residues in the CDR3. CDR1 is LNHDA, CDR2 SQIVND, per germline (reference sequence). The CDR3 reads CASSQGQGSGNTIYF. CDR3 in DNA: TGTGCCAGTAGCCAGGGACAGGGCTCTGGAAACACCATATATTTT.

The chain joins TRBV5-1 to TRBJ1-3; D gene unclear. Between the trimmed V and J ends, which lost 3 bases and 4 bases, there was a span of 20 bases. Germline V CDR1 and CDR2: SGHRS, YFSETQ. The CDR3 runs to 17 residues. This CDR3 reads CASSSGARPAGGNTIYF. The CDR3 nucleotides are TGCGCCAGCAGCTCTGGCGCTCGCCCGGCAGGCGGAAACACCATATATTTT.

This clone appeared once. The chain has TRBV12-3 or TRBV12-4 and TRBJ1-1; D not certain. V lost 8 bases, J lost 7 bases, and 14 bases lay in between. CDR3 length equals 12 residues. The CDR3 loop is CASRTNSVEAFF. The CDR3 DNA sequence: TGTGCCAGCCGGACTAACAGCGTTGAAGCTTTCTTT.

The chain has TRBV2 and TRBJ2-1, with 12 bases fitting TRBD2. J lost 6 bases, V lost 6 bases, and 6 bases had no gene match. CDR3 length: 15 amino acids. Germline-derived CDR1 and CDR2 are SNHLY and FYNNEI. CDR3 loop: CASSTTSGRRNEQFF. CDR3 DNA sequence: TGTGCCAGCAGCACGACTAGCGGGAGACGCAATGAGCAGTTCTTC.

At least ten counts were recorded for this clone. V and J are TRBV7-2 and TRBJ2-2; 7 nucleotides align to TRBD1. Germline CDR1 reads SGHTA; CDR2 reads FQGNSA. This CDR3 comprises 15 residues. The V segment lost 6 bases and the J segment 0 bases; nucleotides outside the gene matches: 4. The CDR3 protein is CASRTGVANTGELFF. In DNA form, the CDR3 reads TGTGCCAGCAGAACAGGGGTAGCGAACACCGGGGAGCTGTTTTTT.

The chain uses TRBV5-1 and TRBJ2-2; a weak D match, TRBD1 (5 bases). CDR1 SGHRS and CDR2 YFSETQ come from the germline V gene. The length of the CDR3 is 14 residues. V was pared by 0 bases and J by 6 bases, with 9 bases between. The CDR3 nucleotides read TGCGCCAGCAGCTTGGAGGGGTGGGCCGGGGAGCTGTTTTTT. Encoded protein: CASSLEGWAGELFF.

The genes are TRBV11-2 and TRBJ1-1; TRBD1 might be the D (5 bases). V gave up 1 base and J gave up 4 bases, with 7 bases separating them. There are 13 residues in the CDR3. Germline loops: CDR1 SGHAT, CDR2 FQNNGV. The DNA for the CDR3 is TGTGCCAGCAGCTTAGTGGGGGGCACTGAAGCTTTCTTT. This translates into CASSLVGGTEAFF.

This clone has a single count. The V and J genes are TRBV7-2 and TRBJ2-7; 8 nucleotides line up with TRBD1. The CDR3 runs to 14 residues. With 4 bases clipped from V and 1 base from J, the junction kept 3 bases outside the gene matches. Looked up from germline, CDR1 is SGHTA and CDR2 is FQGNSA. CDR3 nucleotides: TGTGCCAGCAGCTCTCGACAGGGGTCCTACGAGCAGTACTTC. Translation gives CASSSRQGSYEQYF.

The chain is built from TRBV27 and TRBJ1-6; D perhaps matches TRBD1 (6 bases). The CDR3 extends over 15 amino acids. Germline values: CDR1 MNHEY, CDR2 SMNVEV (reference sequence). Trimming stripped 1 base from V and 9 bases from J, with 13 bases between. CDR3 sequence reads: CASSLFRTAASPLHF. As DNA, the CDR3 is TGTGCCAGCAGTTTATTCCGGACAGCGGCTTCACCCCTCCACTTT.

The J gene is TRBJ1-2, the V gene TRBV5-4, with a weak D call TRBD1 (6 bases). The CDR3 totals 14 residues. V was trimmed by 4 bases and J by 2 bases, leaving 12 bases between them. Per the germline V gene, CDR1 is SGHNT and CDR2 is YYREEE (reference sequence). CDR3 sequence reads: CASSGGPANYGYTF. The DNA for the CDR3 is TGTGCCAGCAGCGGGGGCCCGGCGAACTATGGCTACACCTTC.

The chain employs TRBV5-1 and TRBJ2-7; 7 nucleotides agree with TRBD1. V lost 0 bases and J lost 4; bases outside the gene matches: 4. This CDR3 contains 14 residues. From germline, CDR1 is SGHRS and CDR2 YFSETQ. The CDR3 DNA follows: TGCGCCAGCAGCTTGGCCGGGACAGCATACGAGCAGTACTTC. This codes for CASSLAGTAYEQYF. Filled out from reference TRBV5-1 and TRBJ2-7, the complete variable domain reads KAGVTQTPRYLIKTRGQQVTLSCSPISGHRSVSWYQQTPGQGLQFLFEYFSETQRNKGNFPGRFSGRQFSNSRSEMNVSTLELGDSALYLCASSLAGTAYEQYFGPGTRLTVT.

The chain has TRBV7-2 and TRBJ1-2; the match to TRBD1 covers 7 bases. The CDR3 extends over 13 amino acids. After removal of 5 bases from V and 2 bases from J, the junction contained 2 bases not matched to a gene. CDR1 is SGHTA and CDR2 is FQGNSA in the germline V gene. The CDR3 reads CASSPTGNYGYTF. For the CDR3, the DNA is TGTGCCAGCAGCCCGACAGGGAACTATGGCTACACCTTC.

This clone has just one count. V and J are TRBV7-2 and TRBJ2-7; 7 bases are shared with TRBD1. Looked up from germline, CDR1 is SGHTA and CDR2 is FQGNSA. The CDR3 has 16 amino acids. V dropped 2 bases and J dropped 0; count of bases not matched to a gene: 7. Here the CDR3 reads CASSLTGTVTSYEQYF. CDR3 bases: TGTGCCAGCAGCTTAACCGGGACAGTGACCTCCTACGAGCAGTACTTC.

The chain recombines TRBV7-2 with TRBJ1-6; 7 bases agree with TRBD1. The CDR3 length is 14 residues. Per the germline V gene, CDR1 is SGHTA and CDR2 is FQGNSA. V gave up 5 bases and J gave up 7 bases; unmatched junction bases: 5. CDR3 sequence (DNA): TGTGCCAGCAGCAACCAACAGGGGAATTCACCCCTCCACTTT. It codes for CASSNQQGNSPLHF.

CDR3 residues: CASTRDTMNTEAFF. Written as DNA, the CDR3 is TGTGCCAGCACCCGGGACACTATGAACACTGAAGCTTTCTTT. The rearrangement joins TRBV21-1 to TRBJ1-1; the table's D call, TRBD1, was not checked against the DNA. TRBV21-1 is reported as a pseudogene. The CDR3 extends over 14 amino acids.

The V call is TRBV5-8, the J call TRBJ2-3; 8 bases are a match to TRBD1. From germline, CDR1 is SGHTS and CDR2 YDEGEE. This CDR3 contains 15 residues. V lost 4 bases, J lost 1 base, and 5 bases stayed unmatched. CDR3: CASSIRQGRTDTQYF. In DNA form, the CDR3 reads TGTGCCAGCAGCATTAGACAGGGGCGCACAGATACGCAGTATTTT.

The chain carries TRBV18 and TRBJ2-5, with D perhaps matching TRBD2 (7 bases). Germline CDR1 is KGHSH and CDR2 is LQKENI. This CDR3 spans 14 amino acids. Trimming stripped 3 bases from V and 5 bases from J, with 13 bases between. The chain's CDR3 is CASSPAGALETQYF. The CDR3 DNA is TGTGCCAGCTCACCTGCGGGGGCGTTGGAGACCCAGTACTTC.

The table lists this clone with a count of one. The chain joins TRBV7-2 to TRBJ2-3; D might be TRBD2 (5 bases). Trimming removed 5 bases at V and 9 bases at J, with 18 bases between. The CDR3 extends over 14 amino acids. Germline CDR1 and CDR2: SGHTA and FQGNSA. The CDR3 DNA reads TGTGCCAGCAGCGCCCTCGGGGATATTGAAACGCAGTATTTT. Protein product: CASSALGDIETQYF.

The rearrangement links TRBV7-9 to TRBJ2-7; TRBD1 matches at 9 bases. V dropped 4 bases and J dropped 6; count of bases not matched to a gene: 7. CDR3 length: 14 amino acids. Germline V gene sequence: CDR1 SEHNR, CDR2 FQNEAQ (reference sequence). The CDR3 spells CASSSPGQGLEQYV. DNA for the CDR3: TGTGCCAGCAGCTCTCCGGGACAGGGTCTCGAGCAGTACGTC.

The chain has TRBV5-1 and TRBJ2-1, with TRBD2 matching 9 bases. The CDR3 loop spans 15 amino acids. With V trimmed by 7 bases and J by 5 bases, 10 bases remained unmatched. Germline loops: CDR1 SGHRS, CDR2 YFSETQ. CDR3 residues: CASAPGLALDNEQFF. The CDR3 bases are TGCGCCAGCGCACCGGGACTAGCTCTTGACAATGAGCAGTTCTTC.

The chain carries TRBV5-1 and TRBJ1-6; D possibly corresponds to TRBD1 (5 bases). CDR1 and CDR2 from the germline V gene are SGHRS and YFSETQ. The CDR3 is 14 residues long. V was trimmed by 6 bases and J by 1 base, leaving 8 bases between them. The CDR3 sequence: CASNGGSYNSPLHF. The CDR3 DNA reads TGCGCCAGCAACGGGGGATCCTATAATTCACCCCTCCACTTT.

The rearrangement joins TRBV7-2 to TRBJ2-5; 10 bases fit TRBD1. Germline trimming cut 5 bases from V and 5 bases from J; bases unmatched to any gene: 8. This CDR3 comprises 15 residues. The germline gives CDR1 SGHTA, CDR2 FQGNSA. The CDR3 nucleotides are TGTGCCAGCAGCACGGACAGGGGGGTTCGGGAGACCCAGTACTTC. It codes for CASSTDRGVRETQYF.

The chain uses TRBV21-1 and TRBJ2-3; TRBD2, the D gene given by the table, was not confirmed from the DNA. TRBV21-1 represents a pseudogene. The CDR3 spans 14 residues. CDR3 sequence: CASSLREGADTQYF. CDR3 nucleotides: TGTGCCAGCAGCCTACGGGAGGGGGCAGATACGCAGTATTTT.

V is TRBV5-1 and J is TRBJ2-1; D possibly corresponds to TRBD1 (5 bases). The CDR3 spans 14 residues. CDR1 is SGHRS, CDR2 YFSETQ, per germline. The ends were cut back, 0 bases at V and 6 bases at J, with 10 bases in the middle. This CDR3 is CASSLAQGLNEQFF. CDR3 nucleotide sequence: TGCGCCAGCAGCTTGGCGCAGGGCCTCAATGAGCAGTTCTTC.